This T cell receptor beta chain was sequenced during a study of T cells after yellow fever vaccination. Study results and caveats: The study found a weaker secondary response that peaked faster, day 5 versus 15.

Concerning this clonotype: As yet, its antigen is unknown.

V lost 0 bases to trimming and J lost 0 bases, with 6 bases between them. Per germline, CDR1 SGHRS and CDR2 YFSETQ. CDR3 length: 14 amino acids. TCRdb passed the 5' RACE reads through MiXCR, listing each CDR3 protein once. This table holds a few hundred thousand distinct CDR3 sequences, 10% to 15% found once. The sequence was collected from a man aged 30 to 45 who received the YFV17D yellow fever vaccine. The chain uses TRBV5-1 and TRBJ2-5; a weak D match, TRBD1 (5 bases). The sample was CD4+ T cells sorted from PBMCs, taken 45 days after the yellow fever booster vaccination. This CDR3 reads CASSLAGNQETQYF. The CDR3 DNA is TGCGCCAGCAGCTTGGCAGGGAACCAAGAGACCCAGTACTTC.